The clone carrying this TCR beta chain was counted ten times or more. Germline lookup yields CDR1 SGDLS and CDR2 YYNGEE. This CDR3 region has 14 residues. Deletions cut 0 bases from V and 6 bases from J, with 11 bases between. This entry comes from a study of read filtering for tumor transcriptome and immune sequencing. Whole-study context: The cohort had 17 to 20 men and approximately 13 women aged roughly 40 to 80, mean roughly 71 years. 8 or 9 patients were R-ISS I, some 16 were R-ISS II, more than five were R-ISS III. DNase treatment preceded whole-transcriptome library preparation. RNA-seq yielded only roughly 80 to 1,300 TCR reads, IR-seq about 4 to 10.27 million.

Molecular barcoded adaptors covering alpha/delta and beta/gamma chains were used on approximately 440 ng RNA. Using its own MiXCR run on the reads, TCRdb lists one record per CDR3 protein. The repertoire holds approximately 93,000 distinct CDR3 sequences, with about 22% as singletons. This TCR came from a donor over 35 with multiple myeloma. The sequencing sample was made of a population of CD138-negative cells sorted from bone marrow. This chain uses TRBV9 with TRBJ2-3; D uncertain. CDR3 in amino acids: CASSVGAQKDTQYF. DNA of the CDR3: TGTGCCAGCAGCGTAGGCGCACAGAAGGATACGCAGTATTTT.